This T cell receptor (beta chain) stems from a study of cytomegalovirus exposure and HLA in healthy donors (TCRdb year 2017). About the investigation overall: In an earlier analysis of 550 to 750 of the donors, approximately 300 Gb of sequence data and approximately 100 million unique TCR beta sequences from roughly 200 million T cells were reported. An early release that covered several hundred HLA-typed donors contained 300 to 350 gigabases of sequencing data and roughly 84 million unique TCR sequences. Of the 398 genotyped donors, approximately 80% fell in the genetic ancestry cluster associated with self-reported Caucasian donors. The study aimed to test whether signatures of past pathogen exposure could be identified by cataloging public T cell receptors. The study profiled the T cell repertoires of hundreds of subjects by immunosequencing and related them to cytomegalovirus serostatus. Along with the approximately 620-subject first cohort, a separate validation cohort of roughly 110 different subjects was used. High-throughput TCR immunosequencing, statistical association of individual TCRs with disease status, and machine learning were combined to predict cytomegalovirus infection status. To study patterns of TCR occurrence, a later analysis re-analyzed previously published TCR beta repertoires from around 670 donors and added high-resolution HLA genotyping. Rather than using new phenotypic data, the later analysis identified candidate immune exposures from TCR beta sequences and from how often those sequences occurred across donors. An earlier analysis of nearly 600 of the donors applied high-throughput TCR beta sequencing to assess whether each TCR beta V gene segment acted as functional or pseudogenic. Donor age, sex, ethnicity and CMV serostatus were compiled together with the repertoire data. Genome-wide SNP genotypes for about 65% of the roughly 700 donors were used in a later genetic analysis, which treated that subset as a discovery cohort. All discovery cohort repertoires had been generated using a single sequencing platform. HLA typing included class I and class II loci at four-digit resolution. The number of donors typed differed by locus, with 629-630 for A, B, C, DRB1 and DQB1, roughly 520 for DQA1, over 600 for DPA1, and some 470 for DPB1. Five DR-DQ haplotypes were treated as single units for association and clustering because of strong linkage in the cohort. Among 300 to 500 genotyped donors of the cohort, an average of approximately 240,000 unique TCR beta nucleotide sequences was sequenced per donor, of which about 18% were non-productive. The paper as a whole reports these results and caveats: In a later analysis, about 16,000 TCR beta sequences were associated with specific HLA alleles at a false discovery rate of 0.05. Three of the identified cytomegalovirus-associated TCR beta chains were confirmed in vitro to be specific for cytomegalovirus antigens. When HLA alleles, especially DR and DQ, strongly co-occurred, attributing TCR associations to individual alleles was difficult. A cluster of highly shared sequence variants was judged likely to be a technical artifact of the sequencing pipeline. In a later analysis, several top co-occurrence clusters were reported to appear linked to parvovirus B19, influenza, CMV and Epstein-Barr virus. The study gave a list of some 150 TCR beta chains associated with cytomegalovirus. Some IMGT-functional V segments, including TRBV6-2 and TRBV6-3, could not be distinguished by the 87-base-pair reads and were therefore excluded. According to a later analysis, TCR association rates differed among HLA loci, with DRB1 alleles showing the most associated TCRs and HLA-C alleles showing the fewest. V-gene and J-gene trimming of TCR beta chains was associated with a missense DCLRE1C variant in a later genetic analysis, and the association was replicated in an independent cohort. Broadly in line with IMGT annotations, most TCR beta V segments showed up in productive rearrangements about 90% or about 30% of the time in an earlier analysis of several hundred of the donors. Compared with equally common non-associated chains, HLA-associated TCR beta chains in a later analysis were more clonally expanded and had lower generation probabilities. Most TCR sequences were seen in very few donors, while some public TCRs were found in many individuals. The presence/absence analyses assumed that sequencing depth was roughly uniform across donors, and that assumption may not be true. In both the original and validation cohorts, the classifier was reported to diagnose cytomegalovirus status with high specificity and sensitivity. The earlier analysis of almost 600 of the donors excluded approximately 15 rarely observed V segments, including chromosome 9 orphons, because counts were too low. Immune exposure information for the cohort was limited to CMV serostatus. Only TCR beta chains were sequenced in this cohort, and the absence of alpha or paired-chain data limited detectable features. Most CMV-associated TCR beta chains appeared to be HLA-restricted in a later analysis, and the HLA associations seemed to be driven largely by CMV exposure. In a later genetic analysis, fewer N-insertions in productive TCRs were reported among donors in an Asian-associated ancestry cluster than the roughly 700-donor mean. A further reported finding was that TCR beta sequences accurately predicted the HLA-A and HLA-B alleles for most subjects in the first cohort. According to the authors, the approach could potentially be generalized to other disease states and immunological phenotypes. Correlated functional status among segregating V segments might reflect linkage disequilibrium, but an unknown experimental factor could not be ruled out. Because HLA typing was unavailable for some donors at each locus, only the typed subset was used in association tests.

The cohort consisted of 670 or so healthy bone marrow donors. At the time of sampling, all cohort members were nominally healthy, though unrecorded immune exposures were likely present. The donor was CMV seronegative and belonged to the group of 380 or so seronegative cohort members. Each donor provided a peripheral blood sample, and peripheral blood mononuclear cells were used for TCR beta sequencing. The Qiagen DNeasy Blood Extraction Kit was used to extract genomic DNA from the blood cell samples. The library came from the immunoSEQ multiplex PCR assay. A mixture of 60 forward primers for TCR Vbeta segments and 13 reverse primers for TCR Jbeta segments was used in the multiplex PCR. The CDR3 region of rearranged TCR beta genes was amplified from genomic DNA by a multiplex PCR assay. On the Illumina HiSeq System, the amplified TCR beta libraries were sequenced as 87-base-pair reads. In the source study's methods: A later analysis tallied 80 million to 95 million unique TCR beta chains across the 666 repertoires, and about 10 million of those chains were shared by two or more donors. Raw reads were error-corrected and collapsed into unique sequences by a nearest-neighbor algorithm in which closely related sequences were merged to remove PCR and sequencing errors. V, D and J gene segments were assigned by aligning CDR3 sequences to IMGT reference sequences. Each retained sequence needed at least a six-nucleotide match to both a V gene segment and a J gene segment. Rearrangements were classified as productive when the CDR3 lacked stop codons and remained in frame with V and J, and all other rearrangements were classified as non-productive. Following IMGT convention, CDR3 was defined as the stretch from the second conserved V-encoded cysteine up to the conserved J-encoded phenylalanine. Sequences without an unambiguous match to a single V gene segment were excluded from the earlier analysis of over 500 of the donors. An earlier analysis of some 610 of the donors called V segments functional above 56.7% productive rearrangements and segregating when the between-donor standard deviation exceeded 5%. A statistical classification framework was built for diagnosing cytomegalovirus status from the catalog of TCR beta chain sequences. A later analysis assigned V and J genes by comparing TCR nucleotide sequences with IMGT/GENE-DB human TR gene sequences. A later analysis assigned CDR3 sequences and most-parsimonious VDJ recombination scenarios with the TCRdist pipeline. In a later analysis, each TCR beta chain was defined by its CDR3 amino acid sequence together with its V-gene family, and reads lacking a unique V-gene family were excluded. In a later analysis, some 600 highly shared, low-generation-probability nucleotide sequences were removed to address suspected cross-contamination and a sequencing artifact. In a later analysis, a clonal expansion index for each public chain was calculated from normalized within-repertoire ranks of inferred template counts. Generation probabilities in a later analysis came from a VDJ recombination model fitted to out-of-frame rearrangements, and those results were checked against IGoR. In a later analysis, TCR-TCR, TCR-HLA and TCR-CMV co-occurrence was scored with hypergeometric tests, and a repertoire-size bias correction was applied to TCR pairs. False discovery rates were estimated in a later analysis by permuting HLA or CMV assignments 20 times. In a later analysis, co-occurring TCRs were grouped using DBSCAN, with TCRdist sequence similarity added in when clustering inside HLA-allele-positive subsets. Co-occurrence clustering excluded repertoires with fewer than 30,000 or more than 120,000 public chains, plus five with anomalous nucleotide sharing. TCRdb took over this immuneACCESS table, retaining in-frame rearrangements with V and J assigned. Such tables are incomplete; in checked studies, under half of the missing clones stem from an unresolved V gene, and the remainder is unexplained. From that table come the V and J calls and clone size; the DNA was used to work out D and trimming. This sample gives 150,000 to 200,000 clones in total; roughly 80% of them show up just once. The leading ten clones occupy 0.26% of the sample.

In the case of this clone: What this receptor recognizes is not known. No per-base quality is available; no much larger clone lies one base away.

Sequences MNHEY (CDR1) and SMNVEV (CDR2) are obtained from the germline V gene (reference sequence). Spanning cysteine to phenylalanine, the CDR3 consists of 17 amino acids. Only CDR3 DNA is held: 51 bases, read in frame from base 1. V ends up 4 bases short and J 5 bases short, with an unmatched junction base count of 15. This receptor was obtained from a boy between 10 and 17 years old in good health and CMV-seronegative. The specimen sequenced was PBMCs. The rearrangement combines TRBV27 with TRBJ2-3; TRBD2 lines up with 7 middle nucleotides. The nucleotide sequence is TGTGCCAGCAGTTCCTTGGTCGGGGCTAGCGGCTTAGATACGCAGTATTTT. Its protein is CASSSLVGASGLDTQYF.